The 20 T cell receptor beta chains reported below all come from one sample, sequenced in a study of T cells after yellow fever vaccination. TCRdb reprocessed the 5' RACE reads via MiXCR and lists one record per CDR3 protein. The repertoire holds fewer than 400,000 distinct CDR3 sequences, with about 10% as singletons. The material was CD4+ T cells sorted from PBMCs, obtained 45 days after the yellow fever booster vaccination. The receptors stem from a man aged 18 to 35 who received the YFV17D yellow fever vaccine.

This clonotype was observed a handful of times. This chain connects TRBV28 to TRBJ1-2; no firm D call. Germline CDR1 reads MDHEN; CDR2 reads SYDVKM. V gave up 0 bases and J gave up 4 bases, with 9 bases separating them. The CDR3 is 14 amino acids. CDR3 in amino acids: CASSLWGIGYGYTF. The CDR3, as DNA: TGTGCCAGCAGTTTATGGGGGATTGGCTATGGCTACACCTTC.

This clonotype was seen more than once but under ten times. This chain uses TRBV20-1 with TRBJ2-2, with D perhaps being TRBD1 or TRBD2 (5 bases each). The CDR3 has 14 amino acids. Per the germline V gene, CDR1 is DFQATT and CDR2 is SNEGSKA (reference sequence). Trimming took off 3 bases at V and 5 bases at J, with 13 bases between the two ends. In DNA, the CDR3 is TGCAGTGCTAGGGGACCGACCATAACCGGGGAGCTGTTTTTT. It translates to CSARGPTITGELFF.

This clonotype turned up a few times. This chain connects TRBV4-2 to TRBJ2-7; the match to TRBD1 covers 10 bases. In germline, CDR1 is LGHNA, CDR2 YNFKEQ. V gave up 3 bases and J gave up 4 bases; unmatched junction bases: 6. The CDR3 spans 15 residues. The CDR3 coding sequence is TGTGCCAGCAGCCATCCGGGACAGGGGACGTACGAGCAGTACTTC. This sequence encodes CASSHPGQGTYEQYF.

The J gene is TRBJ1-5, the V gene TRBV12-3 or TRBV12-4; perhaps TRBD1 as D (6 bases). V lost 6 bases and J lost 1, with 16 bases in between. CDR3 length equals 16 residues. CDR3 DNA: TGTGCCAGCAGAAGAACCAGGGGACTGAGCAATCAGCCCCAGCATTTT. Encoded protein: CASRRTRGLSNQPQHF.

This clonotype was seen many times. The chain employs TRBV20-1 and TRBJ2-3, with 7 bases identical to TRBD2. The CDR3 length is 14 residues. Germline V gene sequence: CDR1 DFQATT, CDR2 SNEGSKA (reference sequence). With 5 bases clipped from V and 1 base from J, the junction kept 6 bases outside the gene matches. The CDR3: CSAPTAGGTDTQYF. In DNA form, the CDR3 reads TGCAGTGCTCCAACGGCGGGGGGCACAGATACGCAGTATTTT.

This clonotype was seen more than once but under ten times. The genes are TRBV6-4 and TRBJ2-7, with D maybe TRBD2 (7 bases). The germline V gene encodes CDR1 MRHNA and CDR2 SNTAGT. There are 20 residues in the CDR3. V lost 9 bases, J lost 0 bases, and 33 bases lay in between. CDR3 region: CARAGAGAVKGNLSSYEQYV. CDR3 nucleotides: TGTGCCAGGGCAGGGGCGGGGGCCGTAAAGGGCAACTTGAGCTCCTACGAGCAGTACGTC.

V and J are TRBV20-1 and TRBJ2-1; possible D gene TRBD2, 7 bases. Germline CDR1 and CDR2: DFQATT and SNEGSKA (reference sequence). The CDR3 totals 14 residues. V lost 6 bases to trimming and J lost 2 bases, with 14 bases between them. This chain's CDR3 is CSATLGGPYNEQFF. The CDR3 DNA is TGCAGTGCCACGCTCGGGGGGCCCTACAATGAGCAGTTCTTC.

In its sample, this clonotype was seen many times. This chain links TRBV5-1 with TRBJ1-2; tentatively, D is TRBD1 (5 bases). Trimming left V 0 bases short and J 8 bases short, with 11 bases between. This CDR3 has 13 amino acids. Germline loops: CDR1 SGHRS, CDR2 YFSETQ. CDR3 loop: CASSLVLQVGYTF. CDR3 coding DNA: TGCGCCAGCAGCTTGGTCCTACAGGTCGGCTACACCTTC.

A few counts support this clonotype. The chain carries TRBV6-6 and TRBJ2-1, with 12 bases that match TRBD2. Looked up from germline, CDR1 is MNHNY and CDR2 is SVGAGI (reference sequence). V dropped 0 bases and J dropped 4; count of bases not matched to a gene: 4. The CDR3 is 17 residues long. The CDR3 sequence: CASSYSRTSGTYNEQFF. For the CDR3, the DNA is TGTGCCAGCAGTTACTCGAGGACTAGCGGGACATACAATGAGCAGTTCTTC.

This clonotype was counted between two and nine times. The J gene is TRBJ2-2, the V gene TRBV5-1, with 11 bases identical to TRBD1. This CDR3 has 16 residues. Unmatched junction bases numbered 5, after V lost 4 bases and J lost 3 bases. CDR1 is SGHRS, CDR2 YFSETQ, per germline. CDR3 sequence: CASSPPGQGDTGELFF. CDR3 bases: TGCGCCAGCAGCCCTCCGGGACAGGGGGACACCGGGGAGCTGTTTTTT.

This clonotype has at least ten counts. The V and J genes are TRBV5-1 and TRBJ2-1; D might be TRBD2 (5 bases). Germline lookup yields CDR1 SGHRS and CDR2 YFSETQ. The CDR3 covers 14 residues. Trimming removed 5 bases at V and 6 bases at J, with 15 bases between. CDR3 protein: CASSLGSLGNEQFF. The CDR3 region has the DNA TGCGCCAGCAGTTTAGGGAGTTTGGGCAATGAGCAGTTCTTC.

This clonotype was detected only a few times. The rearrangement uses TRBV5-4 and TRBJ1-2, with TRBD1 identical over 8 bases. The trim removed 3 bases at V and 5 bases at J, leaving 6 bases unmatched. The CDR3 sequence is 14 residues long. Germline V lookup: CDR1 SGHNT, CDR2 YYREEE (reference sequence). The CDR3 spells CASSSSQGAYGYTF. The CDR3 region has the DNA TGTGCCAGCAGCTCGTCGCAGGGGGCGTATGGCTACACCTTC.

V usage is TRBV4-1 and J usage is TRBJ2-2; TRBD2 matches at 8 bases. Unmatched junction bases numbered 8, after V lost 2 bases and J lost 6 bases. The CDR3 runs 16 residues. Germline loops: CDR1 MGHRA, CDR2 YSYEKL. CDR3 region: CASSQSGGRGPGELFF. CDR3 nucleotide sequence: TGCGCCAGCAGCCAAAGCGGGGGCAGGGGCCCCGGGGAGCTGTTTTTT.

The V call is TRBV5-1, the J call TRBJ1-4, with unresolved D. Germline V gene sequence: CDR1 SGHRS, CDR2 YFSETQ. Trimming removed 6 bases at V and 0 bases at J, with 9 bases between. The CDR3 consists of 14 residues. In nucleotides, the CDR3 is TGCGCCAGCAAAGAGGGAGCAACTAATGAAAAACTGTTTTTT. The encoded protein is CASKEGATNEKLFF.

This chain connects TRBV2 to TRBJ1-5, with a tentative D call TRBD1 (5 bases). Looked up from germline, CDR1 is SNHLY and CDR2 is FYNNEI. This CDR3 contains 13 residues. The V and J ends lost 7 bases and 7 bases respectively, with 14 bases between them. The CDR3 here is CASNSGGDQPQHF. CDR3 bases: TGTGCCAGCAATTCTGGGGGGGACCAGCCCCAGCATTTT.

The CDR3 sequence: CSASGYLAGPRTDTQYF. CDR3 DNA: TGCAGTGCTAGTGGCTACTTAGCGGGGCCCCGCACAGATACGCAGTATTTT. The rearrangement links TRBV20-1 to TRBJ2-3, with 8 bases identical to TRBD2. This CDR3 spans 17 amino acids. CDR1 DFQATT and CDR2 SNEGSKA come from the germline V gene (reference sequence). V dropped 3 bases and J dropped 1; count of bases not matched to a gene: 12.

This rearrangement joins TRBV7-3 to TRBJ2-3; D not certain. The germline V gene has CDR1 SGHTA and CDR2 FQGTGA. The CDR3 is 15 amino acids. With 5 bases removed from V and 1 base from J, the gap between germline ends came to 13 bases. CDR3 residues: CASSLGFWGTDTQYF. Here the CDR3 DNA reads TGTGCCAGCAGCCTAGGGTTTTGGGGCACAGATACGCAGTATTTT.

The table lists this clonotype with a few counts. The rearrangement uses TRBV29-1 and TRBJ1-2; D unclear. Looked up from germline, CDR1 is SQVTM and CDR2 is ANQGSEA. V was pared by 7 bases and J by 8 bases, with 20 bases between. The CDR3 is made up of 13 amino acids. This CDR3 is CSASVRRLRGYTF. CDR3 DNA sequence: TGCAGCGCCTCCGTGAGACGCCTACGGGGCTACACCTTC.

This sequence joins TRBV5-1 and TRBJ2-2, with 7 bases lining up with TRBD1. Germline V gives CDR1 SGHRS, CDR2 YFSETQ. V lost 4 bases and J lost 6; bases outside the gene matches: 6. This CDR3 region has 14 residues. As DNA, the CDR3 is TGCGCCAGCAGCCCGTACACAGGGGCCGGGGAGCTGTTTTTT. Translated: CASSPYTGAGELFF.

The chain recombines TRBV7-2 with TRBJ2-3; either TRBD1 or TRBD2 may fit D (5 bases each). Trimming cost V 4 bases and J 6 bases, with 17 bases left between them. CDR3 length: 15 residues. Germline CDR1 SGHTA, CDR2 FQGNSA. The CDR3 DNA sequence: TGTGCCAGCAGCTGGACAACGGGGATTGGCGATACGCAGTATTTT. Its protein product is CASSWTTGIGDTQYF.